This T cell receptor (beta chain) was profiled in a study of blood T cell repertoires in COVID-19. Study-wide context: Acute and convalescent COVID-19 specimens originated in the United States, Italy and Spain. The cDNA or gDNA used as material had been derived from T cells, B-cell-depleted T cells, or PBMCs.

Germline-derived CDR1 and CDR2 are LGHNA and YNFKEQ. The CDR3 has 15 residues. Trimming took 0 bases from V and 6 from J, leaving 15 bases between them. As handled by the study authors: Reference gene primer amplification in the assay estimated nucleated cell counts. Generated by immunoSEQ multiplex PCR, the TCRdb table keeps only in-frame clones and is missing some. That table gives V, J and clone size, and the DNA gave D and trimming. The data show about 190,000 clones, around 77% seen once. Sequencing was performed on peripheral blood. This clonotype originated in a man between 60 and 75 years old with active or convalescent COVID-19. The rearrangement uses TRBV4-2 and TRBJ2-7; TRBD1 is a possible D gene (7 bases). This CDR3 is CASSQDLGGQSEQYF. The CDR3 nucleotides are TGTGCCAGCAGCCAAGATTTGGGGGGACAGAGCGAGCAGTACTTC.